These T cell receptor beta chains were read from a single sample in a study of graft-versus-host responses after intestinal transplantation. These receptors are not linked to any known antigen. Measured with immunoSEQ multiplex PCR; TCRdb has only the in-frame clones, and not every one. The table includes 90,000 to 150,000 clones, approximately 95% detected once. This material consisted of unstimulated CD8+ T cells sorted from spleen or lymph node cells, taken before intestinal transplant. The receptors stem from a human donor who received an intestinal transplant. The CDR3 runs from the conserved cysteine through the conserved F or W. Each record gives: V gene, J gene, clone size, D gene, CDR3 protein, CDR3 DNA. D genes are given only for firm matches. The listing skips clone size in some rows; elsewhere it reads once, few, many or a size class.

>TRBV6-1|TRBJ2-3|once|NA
CASSSQGWGTDTQYF
TGTGCCAGCAGTTCACAGGGTTGGGGAACAGATACGCAGTATTTT
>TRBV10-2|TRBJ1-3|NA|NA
CASKPGGSSGNTIYF
TGCGCCAGCAAGCCCGGGGGAAGCTCTGGAAACACCATATATTTT
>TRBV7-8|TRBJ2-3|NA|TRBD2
CASSLAGLAPDTQYF
TGTGCCAGCAGCTTAGCCGGACTAGCTCCAGATACGCAGTATTTT
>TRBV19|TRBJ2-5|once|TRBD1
CASSIDRISDREAPETQYF
TGTGCCAGTAGTATAGATCGGATTAGCGACAGGGAAGCCCCAGAGACCCAGTACTTC
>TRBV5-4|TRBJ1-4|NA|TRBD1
CASSYMGQLANEKLFF
TGTGCCAGCAGCTATATGGGACAGTTGGCTAATGAAAAACTGTTTTTT
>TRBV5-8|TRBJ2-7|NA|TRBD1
CASSYRQGAPGEQYF
TGTGCCAGCAGCTATCGACAGGGCGCGCCGGGGGAGCAGTACTTC
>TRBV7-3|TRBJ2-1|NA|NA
CASSLKASQNEQFF
TGTGCCAGCAGCTTAAAGGCGTCCCAGAATGAGCAGTTCTTC
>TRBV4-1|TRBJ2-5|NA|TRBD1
CASSPTGEETQYF
TGCGCCAGCAGCCCGACAGGGGAAGAGACCCAGTACTTC
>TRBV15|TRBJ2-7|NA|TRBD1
CATSSRTGGYEQYF
TGTGCCACCAGCAGCCGGACAGGGGGCTACGAGCAGTACTTC
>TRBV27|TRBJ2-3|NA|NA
CASSPPTFRTDTQYF
TGTGCCAGCAGTCCACCTACTTTCCGCACAGATACGCAGTATTTT
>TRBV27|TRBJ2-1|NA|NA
CASSAANYNEQFF
TGTGCCAGCTCAGCGGCCAACTATAATGAGCAGTTCTTC
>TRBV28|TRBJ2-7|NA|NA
CASRRAYEQYF
TGTGCCAGCAGAAGAGCCTACGAGCAGTACTTC
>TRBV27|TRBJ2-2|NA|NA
CASSLSRREGTGELFF
TGTGCCAGCAGTTTATCCCGGAGAGAGGGCACCGGGGAGCTGTTTTTT
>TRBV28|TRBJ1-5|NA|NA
CATNLPDQPQHF
TGTGCCACCAACTTGCCAGATCAGCCCCAGCATTTT
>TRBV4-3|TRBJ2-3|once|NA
CASSQGFAPPQDTQYF
TGCGCCAGCAGCCAAGGCTTCGCGCCACCACAAGATACGCAGTATTTT
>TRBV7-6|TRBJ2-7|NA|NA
CASSLTRGGPYEQYF
TGTGCCAGCAGCTTGACCCGAGGGGGGCCCTACGAGCAGTACTTC
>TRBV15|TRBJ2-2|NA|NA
CATSRDRGTTGELFF
TGTGCCACCAGCAGAGACAGGGGAACTACCGGGGAGCTGTTTTTT
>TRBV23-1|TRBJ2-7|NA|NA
CASSQLRKGEQYF
TGCGCCAGCAGTCAACTCCGCAAGGGCGAGCAGTACTTC
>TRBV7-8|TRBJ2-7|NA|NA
CASSPNVGGEQYF
TGTGCCAGCAGCCCCAACGTGGGAGGCGAGCAGTACTTC
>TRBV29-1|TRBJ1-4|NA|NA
CSVSPGTNEKLFF
TGCAGCGTCTCCCCGGGAACTAATGAAAAACTGTTTTTT
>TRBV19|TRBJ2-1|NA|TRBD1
CASHGTGGTPPHEQFF
TGTGCCAGTCATGGGACAGGGGGCACGCCGCCGCATGAGCAGTTCTTC
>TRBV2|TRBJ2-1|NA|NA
CASAWAEPYNEQFF
TGTGCCAGCGCCTGGGCAGAACCATACAATGAGCAGTTCTTC
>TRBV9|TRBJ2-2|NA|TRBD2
CASSVGGSPTGELFF
TGTGCCAGCAGCGTAGGCGGGAGTCCGACCGGGGAGCTGTTTTTT
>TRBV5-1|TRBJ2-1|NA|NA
CASSLGRGPYNEQFF
TGCGCCAGCAGCTTGGGACGGGGCCCCTACAATGAGCAGTTCTTC
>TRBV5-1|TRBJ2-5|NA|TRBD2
CASSLSSGLQETQYF
TGCGCCAGCAGCTTATCTAGCGGGTTGCAAGAGACCCAGTACTTC
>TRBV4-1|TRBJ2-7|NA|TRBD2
CASSQASGSSYEQYF
TGCGCCAGCAGCCAAGCTAGCGGGAGCTCCTACGAGCAGTACTTC
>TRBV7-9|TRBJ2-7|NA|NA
CASSLARAHEQYF
TGTGCCAGCAGCTTAGCCCGGGCCCACGAGCAGTACTTC
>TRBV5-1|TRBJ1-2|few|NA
CASSLVGGEGYTF
TGCGCCAGCAGCTTGGTAGGGGGGGAAGGCTACACCTTC
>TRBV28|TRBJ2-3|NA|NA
CASSTSLADTQYF
TGTGCCAGCAGCACGTCCCTCGCGGATACGCAGTATTTT
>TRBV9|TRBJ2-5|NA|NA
CASSALPHGGEETQYF
TGTGCCAGCAGCGCCCTTCCCCACGGGGGCGAAGAGACCCAGTACTTC
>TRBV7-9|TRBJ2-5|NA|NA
CASSPTGLQETQYF
TGTGCCAGCAGCCCTACGGGATTACAAGAGACCCAGTACTTC
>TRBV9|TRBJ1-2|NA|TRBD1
CASSAGQVFYGYTF
TGTGCCAGCAGCGCCGGACAGGTCTTCTATGGCTACACCTTC
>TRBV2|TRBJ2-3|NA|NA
CASSDQARLTDTQYF
TGTGCCAGCAGTGATCAGGCCAGGCTCACAGATACGCAGTATTTT
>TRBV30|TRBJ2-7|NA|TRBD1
CACRDRDLYEQYF
TGTGCCTGCAGGGACAGGGATCTCTACGAGCAGTACTTC
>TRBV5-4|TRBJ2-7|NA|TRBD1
CASSAPGQGMYEQYF
TGTGCCAGCAGCGCTCCGGGACAGGGTATGTACGAGCAGTACTTC